The clone carrying this T cell receptor (beta chain) was seen a handful of times. This sample was included in a study of blood T cell repertoires in COVID-19. The CDR3 has 14 residues. The germline V gene encodes CDR1 MNHEY and CDR2 SVGAGI. The ends lost 6 bases at V and 8 bases at J; junction bases unmatched: 8. Method: immunoSEQ multiplex PCR; TCRdb's copy keeps in-frame clones and lacks some. The sample comprises about 120,000 clones, 80% to 90% of which are singletons, and more than 2% rests with the top ten. The sequenced material came from peripheral blood. The origin of this receptor is a woman between 50 and 59 years old with acute or convalescent COVID-19. J is TRBJ2-1 and V is TRBV6-5; 9 bases fit TRBD2. CDR3 bases: TGTGCCAGCAGCATGGATAGCGGGAGCGATGAGCAGTTCTTC. It codes for CASSMDSGSDEQFF.